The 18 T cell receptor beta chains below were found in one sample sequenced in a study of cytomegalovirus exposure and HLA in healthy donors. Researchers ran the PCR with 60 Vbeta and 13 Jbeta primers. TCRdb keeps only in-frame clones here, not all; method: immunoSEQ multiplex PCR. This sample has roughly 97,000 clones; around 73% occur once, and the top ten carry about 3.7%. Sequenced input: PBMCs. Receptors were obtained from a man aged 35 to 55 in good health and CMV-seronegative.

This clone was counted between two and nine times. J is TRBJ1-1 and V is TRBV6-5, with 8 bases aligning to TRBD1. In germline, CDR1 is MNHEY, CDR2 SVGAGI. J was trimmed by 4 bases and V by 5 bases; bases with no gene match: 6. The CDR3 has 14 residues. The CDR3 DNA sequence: TGTGCCAGCAGTGACCGACAGGGGAGCACTGAAGCTTTCTTT. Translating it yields CASSDRQGSTEAFF.

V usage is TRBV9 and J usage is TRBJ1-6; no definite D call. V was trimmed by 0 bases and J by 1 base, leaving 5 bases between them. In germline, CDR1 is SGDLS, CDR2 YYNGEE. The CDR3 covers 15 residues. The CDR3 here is CASSVEQSYNSPLHF. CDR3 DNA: TGTGCCAGCAGCGTAGAACAGTCCTATAATTCACCCCTCCACTTT. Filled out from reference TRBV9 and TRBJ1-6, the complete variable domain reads DSGVTQTPKHLITATGQRVTLRCSPRSGDLSVYWYQQSLDQGLQFLIQYYNGEERAKGNILERFSAQQFPDLHSELNLSSLELGDSALYFCASSVEQSYNSPLHFGNGTRLTVT.

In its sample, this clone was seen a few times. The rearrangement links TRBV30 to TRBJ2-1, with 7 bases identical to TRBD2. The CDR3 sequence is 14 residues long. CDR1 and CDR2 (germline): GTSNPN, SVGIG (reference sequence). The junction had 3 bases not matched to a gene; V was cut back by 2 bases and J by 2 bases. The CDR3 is CAWSWGGAYNEQFF. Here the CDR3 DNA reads TGTGCCTGGAGTTGGGGGGGGGCCTACAATGAGCAGTTCTTC.

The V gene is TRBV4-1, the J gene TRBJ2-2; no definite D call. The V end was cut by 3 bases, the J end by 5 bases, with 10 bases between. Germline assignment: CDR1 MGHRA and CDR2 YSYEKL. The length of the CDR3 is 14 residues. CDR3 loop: CASSHGPLTGELFF. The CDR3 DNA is TGCGCCAGCAGCCATGGGCCTTTGACCGGGGAGCTGTTTTTT.

Written as DNA, the CDR3 is TGTGCCAGCAGCTTGGGCGCAGGGGGCTACGAGCAGTACTTC. Translation gives CASSLGAGGYEQYF. This sequence joins TRBV5-4 and TRBJ2-7, with 7 bases lining up with TRBD1. The CDR3 is 14 amino acids. J was trimmed by 3 bases and V by 0 bases; bases with no gene match: 3. The V gene's germline CDR1 is SGHNT and CDR2 YYREEE (reference sequence).

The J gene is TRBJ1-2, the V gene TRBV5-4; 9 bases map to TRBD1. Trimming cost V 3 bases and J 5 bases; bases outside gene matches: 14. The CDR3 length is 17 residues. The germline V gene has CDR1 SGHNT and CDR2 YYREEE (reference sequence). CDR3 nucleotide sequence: TGTGCCAGCAGCTGGGGTTCAGGACAGGGGTTTGAATATGGCTACACCTTC. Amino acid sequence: CASSWGSGQGFEYGYTF. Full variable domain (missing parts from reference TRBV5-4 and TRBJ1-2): ETGVTQSPTHLIKTRGQQVTLRCSSQSGHNTVSWYQQALGQGPQFIFQYYREEENGRGNFPPRFSGLQFPNYSSELNVNALELDDSALYLCASSWGSGQGFEYGYTFGSGTRLTVV.

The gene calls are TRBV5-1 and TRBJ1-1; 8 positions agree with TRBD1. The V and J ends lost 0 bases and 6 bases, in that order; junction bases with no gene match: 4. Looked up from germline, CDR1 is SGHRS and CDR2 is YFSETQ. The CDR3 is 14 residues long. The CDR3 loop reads CASSLAGGSSEAFF. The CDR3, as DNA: TGCGCCAGCAGCTTGGCAGGGGGCTCGTCTGAAGCTTTCTTT.

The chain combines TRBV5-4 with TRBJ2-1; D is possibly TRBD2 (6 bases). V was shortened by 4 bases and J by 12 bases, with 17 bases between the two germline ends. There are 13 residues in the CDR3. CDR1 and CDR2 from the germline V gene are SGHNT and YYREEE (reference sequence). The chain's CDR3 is CASSPEGSSGQFF. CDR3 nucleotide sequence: TGTGCCAGCAGCCCGGAGGGCAGCTCGGGGCAGTTCTTC.

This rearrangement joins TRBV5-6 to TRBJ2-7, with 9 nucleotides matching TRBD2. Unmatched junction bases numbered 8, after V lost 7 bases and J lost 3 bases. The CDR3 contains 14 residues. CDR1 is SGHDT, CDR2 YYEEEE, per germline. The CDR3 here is CASHLLAGLYEQYF. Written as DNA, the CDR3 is TGTGCCAGCCATCTTCTAGCGGGGCTCTACGAGCAGTACTTC.

For the CDR3, the DNA is TGTGCCAGCTCACTAACGTCGGGACAGACGAACTATGGCTACACCTTC. Translating it yields CASSLTSGQTNYGYTF. This chain connects TRBV18 to TRBJ1-2; TRBD1 agrees at 7 bases. Germline assignment: CDR1 KGHSH and CDR2 LQKENI. V gave up 4 bases and J gave up 2 bases; unmatched junction bases: 10. The CDR3 is 16 residues long.

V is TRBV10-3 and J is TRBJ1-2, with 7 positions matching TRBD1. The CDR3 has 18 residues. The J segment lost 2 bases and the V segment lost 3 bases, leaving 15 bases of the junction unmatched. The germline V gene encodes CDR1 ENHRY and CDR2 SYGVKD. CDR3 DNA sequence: TGTGCCATCAGTGATACTGTGGGGGACAGCGTACAGAACTATGGCTACACCTTC. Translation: CAISDTVGDSVQNYGYTF.

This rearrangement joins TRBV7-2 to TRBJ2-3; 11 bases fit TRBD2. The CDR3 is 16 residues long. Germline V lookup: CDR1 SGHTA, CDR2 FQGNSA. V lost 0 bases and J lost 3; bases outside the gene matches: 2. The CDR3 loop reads CASSLAGLAETDTQYF. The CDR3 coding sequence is TGTGCCAGCAGCTTAGCGGGACTAGCGGAGACAGATACGCAGTATTTT.

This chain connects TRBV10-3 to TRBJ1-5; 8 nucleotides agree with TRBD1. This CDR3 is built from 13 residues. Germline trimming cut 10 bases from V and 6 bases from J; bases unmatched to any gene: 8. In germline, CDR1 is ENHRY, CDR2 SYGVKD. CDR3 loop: CATAGGEGQPQHF. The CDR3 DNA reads TGTGCCACCGCAGGGGGCGAGGGTCAGCCCCAGCATTTT.

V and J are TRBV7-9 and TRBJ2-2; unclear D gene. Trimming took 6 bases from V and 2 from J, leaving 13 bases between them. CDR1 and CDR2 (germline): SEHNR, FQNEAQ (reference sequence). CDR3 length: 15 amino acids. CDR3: CASRKGGSNTGELFF. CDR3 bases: TGTGCCAGCAGAAAAGGCGGCTCTAACACCGGGGAGCTGTTTTTT.

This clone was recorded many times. The chain's CDR3 is CASSGGGAGLGNKQFF. Here the CDR3 DNA reads TGTGCCAGTAGTGGCGGCGGGGCTGGGTTGGGGAATAAGCAGTTCTTC. V usage is TRBV19 and J usage is TRBJ2-1, with a tentative D call TRBD2 (6 bases). There are 16 residues in the CDR3. CDR1 and CDR2 from the germline V gene are LNHDA and SQIVND (reference sequence). Trimming took off 5 bases at V and 11 bases at J, with 25 bases between the two ends.

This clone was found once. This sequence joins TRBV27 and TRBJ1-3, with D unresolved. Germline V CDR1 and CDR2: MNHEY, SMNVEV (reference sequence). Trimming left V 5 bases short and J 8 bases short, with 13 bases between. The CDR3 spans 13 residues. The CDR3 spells CASSPSGLDTIYF. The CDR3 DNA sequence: TGTGCCAGCAGTCCTTCGGGGTTAGACACCATATATTTT.

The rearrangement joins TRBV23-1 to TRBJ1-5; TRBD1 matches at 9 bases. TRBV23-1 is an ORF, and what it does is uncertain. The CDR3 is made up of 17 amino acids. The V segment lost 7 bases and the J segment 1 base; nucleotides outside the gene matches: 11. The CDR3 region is CASTHTTGGESNQPQHF. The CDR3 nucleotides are TGCGCCAGCACCCACACGACAGGGGGGGAAAGCAATCAGCCCCAGCATTTT.

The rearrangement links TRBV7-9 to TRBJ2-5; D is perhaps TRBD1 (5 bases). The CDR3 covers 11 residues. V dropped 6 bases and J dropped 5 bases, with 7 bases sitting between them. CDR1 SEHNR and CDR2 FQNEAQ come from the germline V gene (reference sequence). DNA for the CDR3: TGTGCCAGCAGTAGGGGCGAGACCCAGTACTTC. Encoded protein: CASSRGETQYF.